This T cell receptor (beta chain) was documented in a study of blood T cell repertoires in COVID-19 (dated by TCRdb to the early 2020s). In terms of the full investigation: Samples from collaborators originated in the United States, Italy and Spain and spanned both the acute and convalescent phases of COVID-19. Subjects who had been exposed to COVID-19, were actively infected with it, or had recovered from it provided the deeply sampled blood TCRbeta repertoires that made up the dataset. Where available, HLA class I and class II types were taken from metadata supplied by the sample provider and were not determined by assay-based typing. The material from the prospective study consisted of cDNA or gDNA derived from T cells, B-cell-depleted T cells, or PBMCs. Samples came from the ongoing ImmuneRACE study (first 160 participants) plus 1,254 subjects from 6 global collaborators. The repertoires were released in a freely available public database meant as a resource for research on the immune response to SARS-CoV-2. Sample metadata almost always included a de-identified subject ID, COVID-19 status, age in years and sex.

TCRbeta CDR3 regions were amplified from genomic DNA using the immunoSEQ Assay, a bias-controlled multiplex PCR. On the study's bioinformatics: Within the assay, amplification of reference gene primers was used to estimate how many nucleated cells each sample contained. To quantify the absolute abundance of each unique TCRbeta CDR3 rearrangement, sequence reads were collapsed and filtered. For each sample, productive Simpson clonality was calculated as the square root of Simpson's diversity index across productive rearrangements. TCRdb's version of the immuneACCESS table is confined to in-frame rearrangements and falls short of the full clone set. An unresolved V gene accounts for under half of the shortfall where checked; the remainder is of unknown origin. V, J and clone size are those of that table, while D and trimming were read from the DNA. The sample table lists approximately 220,000 clones, roughly 84% of them with a count of one. The ten largest clones take up roughly 2.4% of the sample.

As to this clone: No antigen is known for it. No base-level quality is on record; no much larger clone is a single base apart.

Each collaborating institution followed its own protocols to collect whole blood in K2EDTA tubes. For TCRbeta analysis, collaborators shipped samples in one of three forms: frozen whole blood, isolated PBMCs, or DNA extracted from either of those sample types. On the study overall, not on this receptor specifically: The amount of clinical and demographic metadata varied by source and participant and was provided uncurated.

A distance of 12 bases separates the germline ends of V and J, which lose 7 bases and 2 bases respectively. As encoded in the germline V gene, CDR1 is MNHEY while CDR2 is SVGAGI. Including cysteine and phenylalanine, the CDR3 has 14 amino acids. The entry retains the CDR3 DNA only, 42 bases that are in frame from base 1. The source of this sequence is a woman aged 55-75 years with acute or convalescent COVID-19. Input material: peripheral blood. The chain is assembled from TRBV6-5 and TRBJ2-1; the D gene assignment is ambiguous. Here is the DNA: TGTGCCAGCACCCCTACCGTCCCCTACAATGAGCAGTTCTTC. Its translation reads: CASTPTVPYNEQFF.